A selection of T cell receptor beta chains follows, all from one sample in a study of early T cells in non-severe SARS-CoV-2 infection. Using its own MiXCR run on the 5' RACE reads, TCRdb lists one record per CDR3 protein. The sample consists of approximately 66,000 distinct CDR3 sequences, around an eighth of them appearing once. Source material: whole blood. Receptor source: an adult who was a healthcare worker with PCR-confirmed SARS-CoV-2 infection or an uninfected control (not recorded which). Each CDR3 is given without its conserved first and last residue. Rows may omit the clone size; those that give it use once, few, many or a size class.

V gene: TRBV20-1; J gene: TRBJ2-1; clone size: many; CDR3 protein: SARGYTGLTSGTYNEQF
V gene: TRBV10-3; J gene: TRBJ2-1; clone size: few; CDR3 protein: AVGTSGGEQF
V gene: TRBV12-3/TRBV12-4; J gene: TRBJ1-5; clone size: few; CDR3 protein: ASSFTRAYSNQPQH
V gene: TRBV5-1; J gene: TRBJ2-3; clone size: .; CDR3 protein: ASSPTGQGTDTQY
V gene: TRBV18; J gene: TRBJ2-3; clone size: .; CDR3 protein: ASSPLRGRVGDTQY
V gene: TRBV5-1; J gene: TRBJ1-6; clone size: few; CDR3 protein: ASSPAGGYNSPLH
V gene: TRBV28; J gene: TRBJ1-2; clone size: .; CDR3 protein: ASAGQPINYGYT
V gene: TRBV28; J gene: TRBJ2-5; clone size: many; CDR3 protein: ATRDRGNQETQY
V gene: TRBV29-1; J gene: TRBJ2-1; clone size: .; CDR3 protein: SVDTDYNEQF
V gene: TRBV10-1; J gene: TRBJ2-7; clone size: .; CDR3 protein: ATSSDDSYEQY
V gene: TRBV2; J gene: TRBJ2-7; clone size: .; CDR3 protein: ASGDREIYEQY
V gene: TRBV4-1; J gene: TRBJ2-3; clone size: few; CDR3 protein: ASSQDRSTGGDTQY
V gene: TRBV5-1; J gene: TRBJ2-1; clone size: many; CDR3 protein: ASSLRVAGGQF
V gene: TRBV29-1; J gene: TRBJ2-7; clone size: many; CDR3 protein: SVEGTRDFESYEQY
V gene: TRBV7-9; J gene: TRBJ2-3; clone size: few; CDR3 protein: ATNQRPGGRATDTQY
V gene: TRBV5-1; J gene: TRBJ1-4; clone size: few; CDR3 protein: ASSPYRGTNEKLF
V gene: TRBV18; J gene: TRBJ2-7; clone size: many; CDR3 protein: ASSPRDRFPYEQY
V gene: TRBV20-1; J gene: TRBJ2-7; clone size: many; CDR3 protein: SATRGVAGEQY
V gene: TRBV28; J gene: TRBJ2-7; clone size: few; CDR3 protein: ASSFSLWEQY
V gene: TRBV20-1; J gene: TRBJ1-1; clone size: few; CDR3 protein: SARESGRGTEAF
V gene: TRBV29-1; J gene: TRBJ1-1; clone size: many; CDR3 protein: SVRTGGTEAF
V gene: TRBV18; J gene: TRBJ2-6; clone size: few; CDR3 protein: ASSPPWQGAGANVLT
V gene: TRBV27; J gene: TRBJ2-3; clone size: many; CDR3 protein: ASSPWTGEADTQY
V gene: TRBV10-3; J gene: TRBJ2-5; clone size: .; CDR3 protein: ATNPGLEEETQY
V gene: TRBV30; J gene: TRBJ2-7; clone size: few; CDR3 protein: AWSVQGARGEQY
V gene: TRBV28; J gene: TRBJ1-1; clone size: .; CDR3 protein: ASINWNTEAF
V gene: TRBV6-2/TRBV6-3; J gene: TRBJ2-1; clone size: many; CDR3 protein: ASKGASGSYNEQF
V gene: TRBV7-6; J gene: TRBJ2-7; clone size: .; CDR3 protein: ASSLGDPGQGYEQY
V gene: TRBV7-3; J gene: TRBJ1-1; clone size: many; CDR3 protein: ASSQRSPRGSNTEAF
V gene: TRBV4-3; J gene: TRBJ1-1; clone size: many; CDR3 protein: ASSQDPTDRVKAF
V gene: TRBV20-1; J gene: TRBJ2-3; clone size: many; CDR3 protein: SARKAGGADTQY
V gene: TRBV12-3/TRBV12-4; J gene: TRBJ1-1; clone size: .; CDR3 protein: ASSSGRPEAF
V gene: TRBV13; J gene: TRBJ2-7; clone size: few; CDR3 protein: ASSESGQVSYEQY
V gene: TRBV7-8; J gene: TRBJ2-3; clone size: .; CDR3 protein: ASRLNEGPTDTQY
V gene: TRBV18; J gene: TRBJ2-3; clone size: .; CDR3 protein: ASSPGSTDTQY
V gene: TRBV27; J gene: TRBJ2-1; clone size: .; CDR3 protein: ASTFTTDYNEQF
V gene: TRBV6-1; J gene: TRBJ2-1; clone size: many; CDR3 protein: ASSRDYLGEQF
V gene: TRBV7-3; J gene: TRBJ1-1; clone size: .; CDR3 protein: ASSPQGGAGNTEAF
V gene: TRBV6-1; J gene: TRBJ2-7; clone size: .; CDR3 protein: ASSRDREYEQY
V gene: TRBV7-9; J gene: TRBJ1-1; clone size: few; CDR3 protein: ASSLGTANTEAF
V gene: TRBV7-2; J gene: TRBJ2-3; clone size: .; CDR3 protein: ASSLVRLTSGRGDTQY
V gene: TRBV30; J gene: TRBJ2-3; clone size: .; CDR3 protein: AGRGLGTDTQY
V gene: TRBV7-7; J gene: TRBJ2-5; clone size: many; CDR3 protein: ASSRTGGSETQY
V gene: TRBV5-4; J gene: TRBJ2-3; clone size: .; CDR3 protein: ASSLAVPGSTDTQY
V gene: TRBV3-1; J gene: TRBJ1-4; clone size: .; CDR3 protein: ASSQAGIAKNEKLF
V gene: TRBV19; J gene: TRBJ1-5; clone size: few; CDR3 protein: ATSGRYYSNQPQH
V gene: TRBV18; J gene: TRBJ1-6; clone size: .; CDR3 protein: ASSPGTGIDSPLH
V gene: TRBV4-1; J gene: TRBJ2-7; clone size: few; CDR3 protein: ASSQESQGIYEQY
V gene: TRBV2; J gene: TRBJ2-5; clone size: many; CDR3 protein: ASSEKETQY
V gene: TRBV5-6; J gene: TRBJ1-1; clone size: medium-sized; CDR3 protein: ASSHDLNTEAF
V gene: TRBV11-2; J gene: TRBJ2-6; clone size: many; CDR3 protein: ASSSGGTGANVLT
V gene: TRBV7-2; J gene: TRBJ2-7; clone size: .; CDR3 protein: ASSLGRASYEQY
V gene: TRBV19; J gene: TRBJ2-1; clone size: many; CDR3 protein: ASSIMGMDYNEQF
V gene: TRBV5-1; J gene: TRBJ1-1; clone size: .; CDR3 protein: ASSTGDSKNTEAF
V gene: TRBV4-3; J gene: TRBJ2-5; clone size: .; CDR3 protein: ASSQEVRGAGETQY